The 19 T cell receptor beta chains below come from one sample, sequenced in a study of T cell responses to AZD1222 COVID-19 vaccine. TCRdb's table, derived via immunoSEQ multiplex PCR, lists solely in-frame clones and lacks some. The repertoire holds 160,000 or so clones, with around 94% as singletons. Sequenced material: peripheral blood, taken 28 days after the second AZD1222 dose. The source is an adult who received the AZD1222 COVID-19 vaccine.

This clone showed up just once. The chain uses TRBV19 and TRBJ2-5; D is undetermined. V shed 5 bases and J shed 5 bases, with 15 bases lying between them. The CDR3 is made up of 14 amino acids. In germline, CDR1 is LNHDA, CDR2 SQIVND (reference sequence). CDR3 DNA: TGTGCCAGTAGTCAGATCCCGAGTTCTGAGACCCAGTACTTC. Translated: CASSQIPSSETQYF.

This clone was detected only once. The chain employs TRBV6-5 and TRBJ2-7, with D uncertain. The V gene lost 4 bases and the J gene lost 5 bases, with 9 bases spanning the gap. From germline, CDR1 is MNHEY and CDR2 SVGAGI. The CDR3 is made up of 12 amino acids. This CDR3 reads CASSSNSHEQYF. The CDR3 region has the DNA TGTGCCAGCAGTTCGAACAGCCACGAGCAGTACTTC.

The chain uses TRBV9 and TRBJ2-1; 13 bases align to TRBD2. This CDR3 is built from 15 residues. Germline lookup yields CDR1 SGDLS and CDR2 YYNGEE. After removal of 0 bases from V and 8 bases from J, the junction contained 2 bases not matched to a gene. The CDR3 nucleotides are TGTGCCAGCAGCGTAGGGACTAGCGGGAGCGATGAGCAGTTCTTC. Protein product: CASSVGTSGSDEQFF.

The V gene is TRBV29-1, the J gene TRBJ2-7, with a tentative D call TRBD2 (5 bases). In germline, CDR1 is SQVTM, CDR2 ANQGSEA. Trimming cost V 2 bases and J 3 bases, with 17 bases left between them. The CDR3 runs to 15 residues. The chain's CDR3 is CSVEQEAGPHYEQYF. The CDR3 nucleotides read TGCAGCGTTGAACAGGAGGCGGGTCCCCACTACGAGCAGTACTTC.

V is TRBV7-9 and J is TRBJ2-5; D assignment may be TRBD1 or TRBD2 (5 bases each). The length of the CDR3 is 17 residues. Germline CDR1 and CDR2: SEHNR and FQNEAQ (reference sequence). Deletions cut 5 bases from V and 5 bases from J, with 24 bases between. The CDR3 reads CASSHISGTSFGETQYF. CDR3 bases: TGTGCCAGCAGCCACATCTCCGGGACCTCCTTCGGGGAGACCCAGTACTTC.

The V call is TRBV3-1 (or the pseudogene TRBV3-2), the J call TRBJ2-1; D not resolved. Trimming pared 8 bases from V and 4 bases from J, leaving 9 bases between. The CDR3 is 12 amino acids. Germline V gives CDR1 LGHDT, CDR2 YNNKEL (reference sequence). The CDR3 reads CASGLTYNEQFF. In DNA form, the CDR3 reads TGTGCCAGCGGCCTCACTTACAATGAGCAGTTCTTC.

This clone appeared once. Here the CDR3 DNA reads TGTGCCAGTAGCCCGGGACCGTTCTACGAGCAGTACTTC. Residues: CASSPGPFYEQYF. V and J are TRBV19 and TRBJ2-7; D tentatively reads TRBD1 or TRBD2 (5 bases each). The germline CDR1 and CDR2 sequences are LNHDA and SQIVND (reference sequence). The CDR3 loop spans 13 amino acids. With 6 bases removed from V and 3 bases from J, the gap between germline ends came to 12 bases.

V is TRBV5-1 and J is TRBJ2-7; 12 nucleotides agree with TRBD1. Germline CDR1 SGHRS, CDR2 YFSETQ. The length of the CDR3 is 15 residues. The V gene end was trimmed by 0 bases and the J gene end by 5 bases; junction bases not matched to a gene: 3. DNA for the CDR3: TGCGCCAGCAGCTTGGTGGGGACAGGGGGCCACGAGCAGTACTTC. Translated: CASSLVGTGGHEQYF.

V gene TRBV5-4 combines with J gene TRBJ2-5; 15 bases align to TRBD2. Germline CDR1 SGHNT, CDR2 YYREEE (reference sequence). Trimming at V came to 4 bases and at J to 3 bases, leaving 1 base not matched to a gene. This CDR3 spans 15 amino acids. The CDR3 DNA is TGTGCCAGCAGCAGGACTAGCGGGAGGGAAGAGACCCAGTACTTC. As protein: CASSRTSGREETQYF.

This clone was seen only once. The CDR3 region has the DNA TGTGCCAGCAGTTGGGACAGGGAAACTAATGAAAAACTGTTTTTT. It codes for CASSWDRETNEKLFF. This chain uses TRBV6-5 with TRBJ1-4; TRBD1 aligns across 9 bases. Germline values: CDR1 MNHEY, CDR2 SVGAGI. The CDR3 spans 15 residues. V shed 4 bases, J shed 1 base, and the junction held 1 base outside the gene matches.

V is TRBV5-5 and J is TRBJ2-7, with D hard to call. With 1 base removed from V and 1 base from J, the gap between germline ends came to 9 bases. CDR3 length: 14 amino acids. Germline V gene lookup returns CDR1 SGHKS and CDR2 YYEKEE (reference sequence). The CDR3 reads CASSLWAVSYEQYF. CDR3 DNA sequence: TGTGCCAGCAGCTTGTGGGCGGTTTCCTACGAGCAGTACTTC.

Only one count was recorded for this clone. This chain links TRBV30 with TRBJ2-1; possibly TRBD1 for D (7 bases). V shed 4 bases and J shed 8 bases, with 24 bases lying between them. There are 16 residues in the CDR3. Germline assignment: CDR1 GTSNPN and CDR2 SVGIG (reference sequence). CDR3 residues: CAWNEVDRDFVYEQFF. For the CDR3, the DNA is TGTGCCTGGAACGAGGTAGACAGGGACTTCGTATATGAGCAGTTCTTC.

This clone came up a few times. This CDR3 is CASSLEGAAYNEQFF. Here the CDR3 DNA reads TGTGCCAGCAGCTTGGAAGGGGCGGCCTACAATGAGCAGTTCTTC. The chain joins TRBV5-8 to TRBJ2-1, with TRBD1 as a possible D gene (5 bases). Germline V gene sequence: CDR1 SGHTS, CDR2 YDEGEE. The CDR3 runs 15 residues. V was clipped by 0 bases and J by 2 bases, with 9 bases between them.

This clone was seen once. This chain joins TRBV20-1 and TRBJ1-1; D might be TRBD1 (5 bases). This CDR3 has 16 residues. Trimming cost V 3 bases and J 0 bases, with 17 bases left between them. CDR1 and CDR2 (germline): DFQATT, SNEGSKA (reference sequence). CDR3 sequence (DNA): TGCAGTGCTAGTGGGGGGAAGGGGCTCATGAACACTGAAGCTTTCTTT. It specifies CSASGGKGLMNTEAFF.

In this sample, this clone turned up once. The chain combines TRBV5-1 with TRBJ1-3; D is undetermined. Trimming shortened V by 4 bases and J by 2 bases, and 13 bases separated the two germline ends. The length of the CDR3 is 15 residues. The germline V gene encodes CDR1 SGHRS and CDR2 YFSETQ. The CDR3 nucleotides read TGCGCCAGCAGCCTGGACCTCGCCCCTGGAAACACCATATATTTT. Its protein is CASSLDLAPGNTIYF.

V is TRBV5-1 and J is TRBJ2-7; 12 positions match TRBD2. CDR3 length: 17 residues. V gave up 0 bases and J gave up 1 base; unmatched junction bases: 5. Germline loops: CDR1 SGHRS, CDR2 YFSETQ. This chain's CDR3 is CASSLGPTSGGSYEQYF. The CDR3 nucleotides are TGCGCCAGCAGCTTGGGACCGACTAGCGGGGGTTCCTACGAGCAGTACTTC.

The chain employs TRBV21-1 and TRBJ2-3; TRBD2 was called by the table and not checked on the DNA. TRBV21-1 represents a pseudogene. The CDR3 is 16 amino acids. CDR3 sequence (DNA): TGTGCCAGCAGCAAAGTGACGGACTGTAGCACAGATACGCAGTATTTT. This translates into CASSKVTDCSTDTQYF.

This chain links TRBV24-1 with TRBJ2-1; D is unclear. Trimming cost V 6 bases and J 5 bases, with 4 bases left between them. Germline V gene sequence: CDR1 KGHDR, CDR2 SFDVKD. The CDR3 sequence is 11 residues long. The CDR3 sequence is CATSRNNEQFF. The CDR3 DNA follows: TGTGCCACCAGTCGAAACAATGAGCAGTTCTTC.

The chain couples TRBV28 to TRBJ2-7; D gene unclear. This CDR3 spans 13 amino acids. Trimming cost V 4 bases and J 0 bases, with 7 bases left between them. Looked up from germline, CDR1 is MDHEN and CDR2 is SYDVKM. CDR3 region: CASSSPNSYEQYF. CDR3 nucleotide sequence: TGTGCCAGCAGTTCACCTAACTCCTACGAGCAGTACTTC.